This entry features one TCR beta chain sequence. Germline CDR1 is SGHDT and CDR2 is YYEEEE. Trimming cost V 0 bases and J 2 bases, with 16 bases left between them. This CDR3 has 17 amino acids. These data belong to a study of identical twins. One entry per CDR3 protein results from TCRdb running MiXCR on the 5' RACE reads. The profile covers 470,000 or so distinct CDR3 sequences, with more than 20% appearing a single time and about 2.7% taken by the ten largest. This sample also belongs to another study, concerning T cells expressing NK-cell markers. That source notes: These clonotypes additionally ranked first within the CD3+CD56-NKG2C+ fraction of a few donors.

The chain employs TRBV5-6 and TRBJ2-3, with D perhaps given as TRBD1 or TRBD2 (5 bases each). The sequenced material came from CD4+ T cells sorted from blood. The source of this sequence is a woman between 18 and 30 years old in good health. The CDR3 DNA sequence: TGTGCCAGCAGCTTGGCCTCCGGGGCGCGGAACACAGATACGCAGTATTTT. Its translation is CASSLASGARNTDTQYF.